This T cell receptor beta chain was captured in a study of cytomegalovirus exposure and HLA in healthy donors. Turning to this clone: The target antigen is unknown.

PCR was performed using 60 Vbeta and 13 Jbeta primers. TCRdb's table, derived via immunoSEQ multiplex PCR, lists solely in-frame clones and lacks some. This sample has 100,000 to 150,000 clones, with 75% to 85% found just once. CDR1 and CDR2 from the germline V gene are KGHSH and LQKENI. The junction had 6 bases not matched to a gene; V was cut back by 2 bases and J by 3 bases. The CDR3 runs 15 residues. General study results and limits: Rare TCR sequences predominated, though certain public TCRs were found in many donors.

This receptor was identified in a man aged 35-49 years in good health and CMV-seronegative. The V gene is TRBV18, the J gene TRBJ2-7; TRBD1 aligns across 8 bases. Sequencing was performed on PBMCs. The CDR3: CASSPWTGTFYEQYF. The CDR3 region has the DNA TGTGCCAGCTCACCATGGACAGGGACCTTCTACGAGCAGTACTTC.